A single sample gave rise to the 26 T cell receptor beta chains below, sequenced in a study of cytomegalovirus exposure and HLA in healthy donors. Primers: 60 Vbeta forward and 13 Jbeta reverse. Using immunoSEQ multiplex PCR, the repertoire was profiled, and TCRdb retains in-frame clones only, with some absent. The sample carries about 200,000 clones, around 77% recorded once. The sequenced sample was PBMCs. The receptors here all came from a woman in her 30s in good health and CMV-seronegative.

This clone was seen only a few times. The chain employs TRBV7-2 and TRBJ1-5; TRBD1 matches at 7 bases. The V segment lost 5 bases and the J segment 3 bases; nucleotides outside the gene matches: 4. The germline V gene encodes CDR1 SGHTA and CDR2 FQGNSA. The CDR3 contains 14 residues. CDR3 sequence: CASSLGQINQPQHF. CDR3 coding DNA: TGTGCCAGCAGCCTGGGACAGATCAATCAGCCCCAGCATTTT.

The CDR3, as DNA: TGTGCCAGCAGTTTTAGGCTTCTTGCGGGAGGAGAAGATACGCAGTATTTT. Amino acid sequence: CASSFRLLAGGEDTQYF. The chain employs TRBV27 and TRBJ2-3; 8 nucleotides line up with TRBD2. Germline values: CDR1 MNHEY, CDR2 SMNVEV (reference sequence). With 3 bases clipped from V and 5 bases from J, the junction kept 13 bases outside the gene matches. The CDR3 length is 17 residues.

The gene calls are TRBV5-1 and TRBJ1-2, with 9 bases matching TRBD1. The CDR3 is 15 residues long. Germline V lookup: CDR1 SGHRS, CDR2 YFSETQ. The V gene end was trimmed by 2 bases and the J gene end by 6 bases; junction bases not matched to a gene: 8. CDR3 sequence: CASSLIPGQGNGYTF. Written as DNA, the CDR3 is TGCGCCAGCAGCTTAATACCGGGACAGGGAAATGGCTACACCTTC.

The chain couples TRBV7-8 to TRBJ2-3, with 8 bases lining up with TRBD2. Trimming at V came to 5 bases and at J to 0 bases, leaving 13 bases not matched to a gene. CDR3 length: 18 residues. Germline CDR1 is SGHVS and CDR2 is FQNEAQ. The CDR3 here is CASSELAGGLTSTDTQYF. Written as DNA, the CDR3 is TGTGCCAGCAGCGAACTTGCGGGGGGACTTACTAGCACAGATACGCAGTATTTT.

The CDR3 bases are TGTGCCAGCAGTTACCAGTGGACAGGGCTTACTGAAGCTTTCTTT. Protein product: CASSYQWTGLTEAFF. This chain links TRBV6-5 with TRBJ1-1, with 8 bases lining up with TRBD1. The junction had 7 bases not matched to a gene; V was cut back by 2 bases and J by 5 bases. CDR1 is MNHEY and CDR2 is SVGAGI in the germline V gene. CDR3 size: 15 residues.

Written as DNA, the CDR3 is TGTGCCAGCAGTTACACGGGCGGGACCGAGCAGTACTTC. This gives the protein CASSYTGGTEQYF. The rearrangement uses TRBV6-5 and TRBJ2-7; maybe TRBD2 (6 bases). The V gene lost 2 bases and the J gene lost 6 bases, with 11 bases spanning the gap. Germline V gives CDR1 MNHEY, CDR2 SVGAGI. The CDR3 consists of 13 residues.

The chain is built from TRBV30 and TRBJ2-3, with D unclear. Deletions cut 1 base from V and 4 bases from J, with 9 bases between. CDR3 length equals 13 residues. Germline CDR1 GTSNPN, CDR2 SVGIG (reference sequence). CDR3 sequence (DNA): TGTGCCTGGAGTGCCGGCAGGTCAGATACGCAGTATTTT. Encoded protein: CAWSAGRSDTQYF.

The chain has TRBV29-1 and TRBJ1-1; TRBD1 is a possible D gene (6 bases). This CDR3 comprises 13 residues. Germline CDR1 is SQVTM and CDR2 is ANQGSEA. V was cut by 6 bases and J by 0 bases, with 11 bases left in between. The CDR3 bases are TGCAGCGTCGCGACAGGCCTGAACACTGAAGCTTTCTTT. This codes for CSVATGLNTEAFF.

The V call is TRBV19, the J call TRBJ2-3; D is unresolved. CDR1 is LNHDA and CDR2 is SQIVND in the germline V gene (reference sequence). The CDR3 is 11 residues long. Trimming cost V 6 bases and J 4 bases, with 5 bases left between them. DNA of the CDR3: TGTGCCAGTAGGTCGGCAGATACGCAGTATTTT. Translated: CASRSADTQYF.

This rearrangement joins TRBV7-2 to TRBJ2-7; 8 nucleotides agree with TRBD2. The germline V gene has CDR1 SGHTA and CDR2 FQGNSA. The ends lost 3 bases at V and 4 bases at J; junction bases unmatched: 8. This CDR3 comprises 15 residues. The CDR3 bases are TGTGCCAGCAGCTTCGCCAGGCTAGCGGGTTACGAGCAGTACTTC. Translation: CASSFARLAGYEQYF. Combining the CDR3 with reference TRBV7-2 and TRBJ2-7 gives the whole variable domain GAGVSQSPSNKVTEKGKDVELRCDPISGHTALYWYRQSLGQGLEFLIYFQGNSAPDKSGLPSDRFSAERTGGSVSTLTIQRTQQEDSAVYLCASSFARLAGYEQYFGPGTRLTVT.

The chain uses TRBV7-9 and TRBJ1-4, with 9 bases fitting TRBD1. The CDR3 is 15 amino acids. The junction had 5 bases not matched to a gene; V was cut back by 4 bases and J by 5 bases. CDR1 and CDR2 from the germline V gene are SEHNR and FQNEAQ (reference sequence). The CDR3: CASSSGTGKNEKLFF. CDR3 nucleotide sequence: TGTGCCAGCAGCTCAGGGACAGGGAAAAATGAAAAACTGTTTTTT.

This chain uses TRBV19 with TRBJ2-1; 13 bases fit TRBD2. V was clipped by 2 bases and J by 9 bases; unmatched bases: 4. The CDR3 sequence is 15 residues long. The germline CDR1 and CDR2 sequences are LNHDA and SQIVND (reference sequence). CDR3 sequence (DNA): TGTGCCAGTAGTATATGGACTAGCGGGAGAGGTGAGCAGTTCTTC. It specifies CASSIWTSGRGEQFF.

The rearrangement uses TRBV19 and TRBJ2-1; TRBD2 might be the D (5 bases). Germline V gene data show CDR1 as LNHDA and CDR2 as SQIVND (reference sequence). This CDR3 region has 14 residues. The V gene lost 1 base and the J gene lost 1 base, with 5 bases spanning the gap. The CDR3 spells CASSIGTSYNEQFF. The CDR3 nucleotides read TGTGCCAGTAGTATAGGGACTTCCTACAATGAGCAGTTCTTC.

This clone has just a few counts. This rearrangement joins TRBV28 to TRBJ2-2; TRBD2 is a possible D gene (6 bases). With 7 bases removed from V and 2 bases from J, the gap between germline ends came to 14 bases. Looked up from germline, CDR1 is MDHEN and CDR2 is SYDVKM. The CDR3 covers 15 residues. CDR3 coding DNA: TGTGCCAGCACCTTCCTTAGCGGAAACACCGGGGAGCTGTTTTTT. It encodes CASTFLSGNTGELFF.

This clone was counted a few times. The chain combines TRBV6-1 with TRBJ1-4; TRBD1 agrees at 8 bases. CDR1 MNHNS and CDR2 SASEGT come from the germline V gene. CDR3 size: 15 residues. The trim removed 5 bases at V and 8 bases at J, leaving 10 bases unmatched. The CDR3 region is CASSIRTGPLEKLFF. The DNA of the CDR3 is TGTGCCAGCAGTATTAGGACAGGGCCCCTCGAAAAACTGTTTTTT.

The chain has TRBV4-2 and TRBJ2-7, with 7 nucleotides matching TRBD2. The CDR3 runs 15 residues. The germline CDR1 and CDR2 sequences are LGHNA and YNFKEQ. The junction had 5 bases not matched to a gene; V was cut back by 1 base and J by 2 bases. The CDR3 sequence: CASSQAGLPTYEQYF. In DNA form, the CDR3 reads TGTGCCAGCAGCCAAGCGGGACTACCTACCTACGAGCAGTACTTC.

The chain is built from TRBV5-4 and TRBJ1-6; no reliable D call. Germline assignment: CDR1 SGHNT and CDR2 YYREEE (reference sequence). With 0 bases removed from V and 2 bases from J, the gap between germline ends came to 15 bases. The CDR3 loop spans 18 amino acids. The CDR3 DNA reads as TGTGCCAGCAGCTTGGCGGGCGGGCGAGATCCCTATAATTCACCCCTCCACTTT. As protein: CASSLAGGRDPYNSPLHF.

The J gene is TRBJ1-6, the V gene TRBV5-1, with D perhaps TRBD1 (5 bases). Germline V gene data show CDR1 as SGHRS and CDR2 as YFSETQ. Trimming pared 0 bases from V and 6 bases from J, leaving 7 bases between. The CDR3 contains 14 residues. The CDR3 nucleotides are TGCGCCAGCAGCTTGGGACAGTTTAATTCACCCCTCCACTTT. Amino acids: CASSLGQFNSPLHF.

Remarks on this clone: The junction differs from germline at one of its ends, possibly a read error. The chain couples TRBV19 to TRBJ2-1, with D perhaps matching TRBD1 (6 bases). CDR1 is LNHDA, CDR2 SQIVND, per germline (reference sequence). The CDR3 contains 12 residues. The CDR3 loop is CASKDRNNEQLF. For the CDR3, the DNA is TGTGCCAGCAAGGACAGAAACAATGAGCAGCTCTTC.

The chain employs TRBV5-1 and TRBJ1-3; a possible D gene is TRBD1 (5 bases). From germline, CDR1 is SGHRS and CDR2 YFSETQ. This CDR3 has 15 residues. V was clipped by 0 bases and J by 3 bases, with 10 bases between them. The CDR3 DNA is TGCGCCAGCAGCTTGGGAAGGGGAAGTGGAAACACCATATATTTT. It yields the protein CASSLGRGSGNTIYF. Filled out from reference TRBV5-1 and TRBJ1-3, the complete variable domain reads KAGVTQTPRYLIKTRGQQVTLSCSPISGHRSVSWYQQTPGQGLQFLFEYFSETQRNKGNFPGRFSGRQFSNSRSEMNVSTLELGDSALYLCASSLGRGSGNTIYFGEGSWLTVV.

As DNA, the CDR3 is TGTGCCAGCAGTTCGACCCGGACAAAACTCAGCCAAGAGACCCAGTACTTC. Protein sequence: CASSSTRTKLSQETQYF. The chain carries TRBV5-5 and TRBJ2-5, with D tentatively TRBD1 (5 bases). Per the germline V gene, CDR1 is SGHKS and CDR2 is YYEKEE (reference sequence). The CDR3 sequence is 17 residues long. V lost 5 bases to trimming and J lost 1 base, with 21 bases between them.

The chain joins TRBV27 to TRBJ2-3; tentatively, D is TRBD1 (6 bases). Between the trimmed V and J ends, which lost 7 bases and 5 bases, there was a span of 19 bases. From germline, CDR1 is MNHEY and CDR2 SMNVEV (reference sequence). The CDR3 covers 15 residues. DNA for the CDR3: TGTGCCAGCACAGGGGCTAGCCTGCAAAGAGATACGCAGTATTTT. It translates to CASTGASLQRDTQYF.

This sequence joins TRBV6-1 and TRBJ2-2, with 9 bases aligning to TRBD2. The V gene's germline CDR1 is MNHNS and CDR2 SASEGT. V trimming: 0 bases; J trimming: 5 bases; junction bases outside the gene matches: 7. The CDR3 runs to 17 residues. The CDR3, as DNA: TGTGCCAGCAGTGAAGCACTAGCTAGCGGGATAACCGGGGAGCTGTTTTTT. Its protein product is CASSEALASGITGELFF.

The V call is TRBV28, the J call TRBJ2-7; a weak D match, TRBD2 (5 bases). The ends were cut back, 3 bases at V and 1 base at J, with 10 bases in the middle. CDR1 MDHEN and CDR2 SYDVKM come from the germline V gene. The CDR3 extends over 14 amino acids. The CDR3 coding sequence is TGTGCCAGCAGTTTCCTCGGGGATTCCTACGAGCAGTACTTC. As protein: CASSFLGDSYEQYF. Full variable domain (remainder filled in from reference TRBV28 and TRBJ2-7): DVKVTQSSRYLVKRTGEKVFLECVQDMDHENMFWYRQDPGLGLRLIYFSYDVKMKEKGDIPEGYSVSREKKERFSLILESASTNQTSMYLCASSFLGDSYEQYFGPGTRLTVT.

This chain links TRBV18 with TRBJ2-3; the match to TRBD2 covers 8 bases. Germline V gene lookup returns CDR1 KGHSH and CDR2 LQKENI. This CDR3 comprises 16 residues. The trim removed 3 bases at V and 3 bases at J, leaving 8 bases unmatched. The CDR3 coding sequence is TGTGCCAGCTCACCTAGCGCGGGGGGATCGACAGATACGCAGTATTTT. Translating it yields CASSPSAGGSTDTQYF.

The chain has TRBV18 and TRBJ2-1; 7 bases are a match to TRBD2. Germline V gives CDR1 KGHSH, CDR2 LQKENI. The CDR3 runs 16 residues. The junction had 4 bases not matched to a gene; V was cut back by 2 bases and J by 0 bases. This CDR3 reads CASSPTAGSSYNEQFF. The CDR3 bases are TGTGCCAGCTCACCAACAGCGGGAAGCTCCTACAATGAGCAGTTCTTC.